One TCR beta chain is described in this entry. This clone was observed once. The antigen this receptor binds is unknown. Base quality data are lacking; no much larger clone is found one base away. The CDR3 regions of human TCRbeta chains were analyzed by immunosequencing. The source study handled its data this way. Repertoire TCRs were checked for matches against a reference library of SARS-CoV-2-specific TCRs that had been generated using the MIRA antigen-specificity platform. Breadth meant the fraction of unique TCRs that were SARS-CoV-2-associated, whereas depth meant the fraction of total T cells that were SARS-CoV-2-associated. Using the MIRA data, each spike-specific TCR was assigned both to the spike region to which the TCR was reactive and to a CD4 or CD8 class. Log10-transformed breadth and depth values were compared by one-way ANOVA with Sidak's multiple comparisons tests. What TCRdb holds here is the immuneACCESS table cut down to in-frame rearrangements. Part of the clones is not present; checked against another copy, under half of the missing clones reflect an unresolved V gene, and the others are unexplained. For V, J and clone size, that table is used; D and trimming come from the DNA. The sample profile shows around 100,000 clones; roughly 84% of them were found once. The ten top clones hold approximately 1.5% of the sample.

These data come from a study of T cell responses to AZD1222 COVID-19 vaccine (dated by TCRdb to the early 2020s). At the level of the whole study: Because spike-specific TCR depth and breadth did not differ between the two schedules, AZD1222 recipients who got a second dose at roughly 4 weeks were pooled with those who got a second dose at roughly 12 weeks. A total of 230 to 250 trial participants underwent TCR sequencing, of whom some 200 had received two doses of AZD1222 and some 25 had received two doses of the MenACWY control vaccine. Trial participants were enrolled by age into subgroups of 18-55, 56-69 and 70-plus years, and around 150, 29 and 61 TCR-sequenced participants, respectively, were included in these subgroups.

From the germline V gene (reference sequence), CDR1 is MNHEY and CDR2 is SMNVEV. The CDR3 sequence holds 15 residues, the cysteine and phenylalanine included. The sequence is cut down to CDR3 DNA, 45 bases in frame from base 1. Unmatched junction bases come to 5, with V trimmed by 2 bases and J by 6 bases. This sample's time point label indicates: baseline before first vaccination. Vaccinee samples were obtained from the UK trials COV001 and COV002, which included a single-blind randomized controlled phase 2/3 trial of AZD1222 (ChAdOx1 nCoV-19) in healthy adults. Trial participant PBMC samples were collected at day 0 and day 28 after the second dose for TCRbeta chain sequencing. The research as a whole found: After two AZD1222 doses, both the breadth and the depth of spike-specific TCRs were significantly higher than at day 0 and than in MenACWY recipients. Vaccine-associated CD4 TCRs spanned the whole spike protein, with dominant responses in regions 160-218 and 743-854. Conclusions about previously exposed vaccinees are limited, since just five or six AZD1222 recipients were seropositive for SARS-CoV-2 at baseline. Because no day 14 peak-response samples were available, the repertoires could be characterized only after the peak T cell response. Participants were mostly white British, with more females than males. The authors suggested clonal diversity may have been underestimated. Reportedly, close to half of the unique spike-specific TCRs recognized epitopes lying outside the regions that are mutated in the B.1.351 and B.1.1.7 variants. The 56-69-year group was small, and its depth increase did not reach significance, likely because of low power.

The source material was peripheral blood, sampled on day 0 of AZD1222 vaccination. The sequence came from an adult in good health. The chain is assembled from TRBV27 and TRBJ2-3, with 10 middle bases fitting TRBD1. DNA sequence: TGTGCCAGCAGTTTAGGGACAGGGGTGCAGGATACGCAGTATTTT. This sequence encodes CASSLGTGVQDTQYF.